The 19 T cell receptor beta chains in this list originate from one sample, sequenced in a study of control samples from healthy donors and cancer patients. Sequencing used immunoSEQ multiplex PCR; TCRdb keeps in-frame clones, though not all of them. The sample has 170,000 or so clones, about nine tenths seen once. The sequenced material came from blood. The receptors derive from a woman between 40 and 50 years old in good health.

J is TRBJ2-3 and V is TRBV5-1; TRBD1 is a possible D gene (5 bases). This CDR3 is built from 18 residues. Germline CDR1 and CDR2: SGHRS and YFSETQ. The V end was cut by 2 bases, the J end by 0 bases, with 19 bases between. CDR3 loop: CASSFFQDSYPSTDTQYF. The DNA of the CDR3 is TGCGCCAGCAGCTTCTTTCAAGACAGCTATCCTAGCACAGATACGCAGTATTTT.

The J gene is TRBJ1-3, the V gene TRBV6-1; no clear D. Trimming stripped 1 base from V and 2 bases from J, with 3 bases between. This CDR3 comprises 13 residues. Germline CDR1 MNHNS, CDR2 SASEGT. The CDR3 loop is CASSEVTGNTIYF. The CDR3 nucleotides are TGTGCCAGCAGTGAAGTCACTGGAAACACCATATATTTT.

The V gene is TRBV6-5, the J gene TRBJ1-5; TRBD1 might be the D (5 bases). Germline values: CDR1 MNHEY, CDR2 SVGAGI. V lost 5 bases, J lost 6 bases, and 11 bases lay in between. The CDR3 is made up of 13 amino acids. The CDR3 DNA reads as TGTGCCAGCAGTAGGGACGGCATTCAGCCCCAGCATTTT. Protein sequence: CASSRDGIQPQHF.

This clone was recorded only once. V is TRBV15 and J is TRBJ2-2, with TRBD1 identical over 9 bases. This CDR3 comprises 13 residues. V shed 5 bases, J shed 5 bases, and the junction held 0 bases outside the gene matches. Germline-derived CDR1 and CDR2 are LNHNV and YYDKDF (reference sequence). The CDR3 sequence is CATSGQGTGELFF. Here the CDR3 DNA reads TGTGCCACCAGCGGACAGGGGACCGGGGAGCTGTTTTTT. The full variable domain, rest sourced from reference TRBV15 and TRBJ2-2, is DAMVIQNPRYQVTQFGKPVTLSCSQTLNHNVMYWYQQKSSQAPKLLFHYYDKDFNNEADTPDNFQSRRPNTSFCFLDIRSPGLGDTAMYLCATSGQGTGELFFGEGSRLTVL.

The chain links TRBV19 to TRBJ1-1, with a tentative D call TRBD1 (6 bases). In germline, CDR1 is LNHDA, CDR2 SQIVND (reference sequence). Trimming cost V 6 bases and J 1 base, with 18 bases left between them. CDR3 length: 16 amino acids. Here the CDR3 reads CASSPLEGGRNTEAFF. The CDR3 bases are TGTGCCAGTAGCCCTCTAGAGGGGGGGAGGAACACTGAAGCTTTCTTT.

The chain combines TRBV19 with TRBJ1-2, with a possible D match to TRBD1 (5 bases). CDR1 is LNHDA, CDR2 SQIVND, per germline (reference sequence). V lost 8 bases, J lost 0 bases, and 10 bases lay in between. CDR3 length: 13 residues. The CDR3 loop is CASAGISNYGYTF. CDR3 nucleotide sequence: TGTGCCAGTGCAGGGATATCTAACTATGGCTACACCTTC.

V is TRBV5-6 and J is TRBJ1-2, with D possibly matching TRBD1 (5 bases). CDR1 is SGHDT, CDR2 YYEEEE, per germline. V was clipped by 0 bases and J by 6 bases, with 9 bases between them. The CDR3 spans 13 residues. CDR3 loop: CASSLAPRDGYTF. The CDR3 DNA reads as TGTGCCAGCAGCTTGGCCCCCAGGGATGGCTACACCTTC.

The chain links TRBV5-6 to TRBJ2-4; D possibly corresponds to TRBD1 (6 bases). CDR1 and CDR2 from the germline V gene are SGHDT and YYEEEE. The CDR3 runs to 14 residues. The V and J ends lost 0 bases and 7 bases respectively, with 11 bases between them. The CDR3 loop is CASSLGDNPNIQYF. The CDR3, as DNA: TGTGCCAGCAGCTTGGGGGACAACCCTAACATTCAGTACTTC. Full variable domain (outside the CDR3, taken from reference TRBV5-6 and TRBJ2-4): DAGVTQSPTHLIKTRGQQVTLRCSPKSGHDTVSWYQQALGQGPQFIFQYYEEEERQRGNFPDRFSGHQFPNYSSELNVNALLLGDSALYLCASSLGDNPNIQYFGAGTRLSVL.

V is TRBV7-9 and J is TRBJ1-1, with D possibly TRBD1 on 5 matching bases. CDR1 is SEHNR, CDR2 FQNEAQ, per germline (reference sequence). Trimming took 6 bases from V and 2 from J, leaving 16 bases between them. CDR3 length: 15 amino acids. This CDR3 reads CASSSSSQGNTEAFF. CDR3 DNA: TGTGCCAGCAGTTCCAGTTCCCAGGGCAACACTGAAGCTTTCTTT.

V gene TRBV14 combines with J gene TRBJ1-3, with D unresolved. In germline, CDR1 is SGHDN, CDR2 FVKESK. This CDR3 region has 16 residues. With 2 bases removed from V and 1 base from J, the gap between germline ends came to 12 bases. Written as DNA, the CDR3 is TGTGCCAGCAGCCAAACTTGGCTTTCTTCTGGAAACACCATATATTTT. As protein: CASSQTWLSSGNTIYF.

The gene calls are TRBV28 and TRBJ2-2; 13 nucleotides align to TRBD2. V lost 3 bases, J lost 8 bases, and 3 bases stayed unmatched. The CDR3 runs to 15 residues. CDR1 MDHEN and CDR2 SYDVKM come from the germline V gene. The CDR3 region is CASSLTSGGLGELFF. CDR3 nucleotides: TGTGCCAGCAGTTTGACTAGCGGGGGGCTGGGGGAGCTGTTTTTT.

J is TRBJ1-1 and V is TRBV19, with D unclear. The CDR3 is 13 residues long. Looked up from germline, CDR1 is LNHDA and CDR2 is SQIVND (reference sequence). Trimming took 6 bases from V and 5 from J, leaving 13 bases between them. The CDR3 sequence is CASRRGRGTEAFF. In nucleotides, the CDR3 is TGTGCCAGTAGACGAGGCCGTGGGACTGAAGCTTTCTTT.

The CDR3 sequence is CASSEAVRIQSYGYTF. CDR3 nucleotides: TGTGCCAGCAGTGAAGCGGTTAGAATCCAGAGCTATGGCTACACCTTC. The genes are TRBV6-1 and TRBJ1-2; no firm D call. CDR1 MNHNS and CDR2 SASEGT come from the germline V gene. This CDR3 has 16 residues. Deletions cut 0 bases from V and 4 bases from J, with 15 bases between.

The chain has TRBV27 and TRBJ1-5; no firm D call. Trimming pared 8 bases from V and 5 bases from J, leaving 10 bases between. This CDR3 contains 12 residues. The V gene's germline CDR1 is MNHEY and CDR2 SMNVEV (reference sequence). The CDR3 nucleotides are TGTGCCAGCTCGGATGGGGATCAGCCCCAGCATTTT. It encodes CASSDGDQPQHF.

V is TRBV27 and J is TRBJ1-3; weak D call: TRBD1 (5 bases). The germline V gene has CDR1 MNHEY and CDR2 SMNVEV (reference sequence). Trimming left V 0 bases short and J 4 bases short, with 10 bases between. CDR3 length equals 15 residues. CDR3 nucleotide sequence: TGTGCCAGCAGTTTATCGGTCGGGGACGGAAACACCATATATTTT. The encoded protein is CASSLSVGDGNTIYF.

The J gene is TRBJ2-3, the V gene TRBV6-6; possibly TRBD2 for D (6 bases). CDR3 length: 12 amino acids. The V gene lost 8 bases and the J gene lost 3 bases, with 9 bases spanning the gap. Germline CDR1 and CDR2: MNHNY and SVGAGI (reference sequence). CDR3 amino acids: CASRGGTDTQYF. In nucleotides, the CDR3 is TGTGCCAGCCGGGGAGGAACAGATACGCAGTATTTT.

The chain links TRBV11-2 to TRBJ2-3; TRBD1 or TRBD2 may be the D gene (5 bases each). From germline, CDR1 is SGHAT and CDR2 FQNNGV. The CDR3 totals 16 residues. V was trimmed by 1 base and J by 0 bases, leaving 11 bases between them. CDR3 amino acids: CASSLVGTVSTDTQYF. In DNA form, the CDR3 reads TGTGCCAGCAGCTTAGTCGGGACGGTAAGCACAGATACGCAGTATTTT.

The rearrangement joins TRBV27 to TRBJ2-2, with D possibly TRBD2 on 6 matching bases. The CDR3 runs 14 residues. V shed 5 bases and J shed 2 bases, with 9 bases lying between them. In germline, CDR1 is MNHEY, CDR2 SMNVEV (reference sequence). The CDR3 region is CASSTGSNTGELFF. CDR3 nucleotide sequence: TGTGCCAGCAGTACCGGGAGCAACACCGGGGAGCTGTTTTTT.

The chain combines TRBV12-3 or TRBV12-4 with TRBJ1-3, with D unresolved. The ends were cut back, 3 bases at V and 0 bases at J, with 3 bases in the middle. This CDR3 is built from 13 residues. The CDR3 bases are TGTGCCAGCAGTTTGAGCTCTGGAAACACCATATATTTT. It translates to CASSLSSGNTIYF.